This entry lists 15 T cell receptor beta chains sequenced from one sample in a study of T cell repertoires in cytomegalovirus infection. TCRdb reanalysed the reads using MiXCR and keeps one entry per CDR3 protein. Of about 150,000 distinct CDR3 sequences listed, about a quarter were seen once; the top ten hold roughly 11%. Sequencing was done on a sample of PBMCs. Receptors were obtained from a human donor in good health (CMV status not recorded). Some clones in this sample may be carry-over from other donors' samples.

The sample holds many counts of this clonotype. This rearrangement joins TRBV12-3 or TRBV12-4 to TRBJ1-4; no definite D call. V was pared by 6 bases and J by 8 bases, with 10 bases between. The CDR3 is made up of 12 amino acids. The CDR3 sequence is CASSPTEEKLFF. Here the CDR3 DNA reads TGTGCCAGCAGCCCGACCGAGGAAAAACTGTTTTTT.

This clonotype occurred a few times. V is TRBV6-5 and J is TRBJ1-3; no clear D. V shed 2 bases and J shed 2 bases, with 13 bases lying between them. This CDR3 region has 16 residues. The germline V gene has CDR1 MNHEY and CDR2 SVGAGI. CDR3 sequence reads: CASSYASGEAGNTIYF. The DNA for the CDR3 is TGTGCCAGCAGTTACGCCTCGGGCGAAGCTGGAAACACCATATATTTT.

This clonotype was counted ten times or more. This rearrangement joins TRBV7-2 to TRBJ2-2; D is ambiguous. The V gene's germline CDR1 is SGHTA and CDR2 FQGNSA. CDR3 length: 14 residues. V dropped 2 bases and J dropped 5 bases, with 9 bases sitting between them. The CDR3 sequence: CASSLRPVTGELFF. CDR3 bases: TGTGCCAGCAGCTTAAGACCCGTAACCGGGGAGCTGTTTTTT.

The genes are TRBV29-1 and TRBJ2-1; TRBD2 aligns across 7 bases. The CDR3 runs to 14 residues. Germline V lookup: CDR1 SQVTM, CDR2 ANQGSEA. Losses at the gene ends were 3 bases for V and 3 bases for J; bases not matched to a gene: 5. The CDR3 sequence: CSVDGGGGYNEQFF. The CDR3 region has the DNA TGCAGCGTTGATGGCGGGGGAGGCTACAATGAGCAGTTCTTC.

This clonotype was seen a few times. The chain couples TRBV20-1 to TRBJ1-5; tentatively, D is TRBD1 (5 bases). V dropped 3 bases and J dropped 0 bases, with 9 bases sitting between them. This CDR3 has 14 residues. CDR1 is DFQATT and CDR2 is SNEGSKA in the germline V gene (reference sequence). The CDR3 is CSASGRGSNQPQHF. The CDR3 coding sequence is TGCAGTGCTAGTGGGAGGGGTAGCAATCAGCCCCAGCATTTT.

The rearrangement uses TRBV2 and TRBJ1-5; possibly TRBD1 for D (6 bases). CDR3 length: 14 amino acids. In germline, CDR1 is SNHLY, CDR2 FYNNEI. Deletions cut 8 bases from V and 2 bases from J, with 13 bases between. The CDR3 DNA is TGTGCCAGCGGCCGGGACACCCGCAATCAGCCCCAGCATTTT. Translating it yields CASGRDTRNQPQHF.

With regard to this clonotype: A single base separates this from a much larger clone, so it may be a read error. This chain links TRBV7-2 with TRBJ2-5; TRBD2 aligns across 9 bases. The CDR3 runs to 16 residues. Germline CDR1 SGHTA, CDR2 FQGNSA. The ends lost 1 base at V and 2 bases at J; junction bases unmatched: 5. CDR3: CASSLEWAGGQETQYF. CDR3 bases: TGTGCCAGCAGCTTAGAGTGGGCGGGGGGGCAAGAGACCCAGTACTTC.

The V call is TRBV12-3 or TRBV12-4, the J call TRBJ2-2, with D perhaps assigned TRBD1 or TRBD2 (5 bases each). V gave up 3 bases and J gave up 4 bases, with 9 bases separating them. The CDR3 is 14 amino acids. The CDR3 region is CASSLGESTGELFF. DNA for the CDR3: TGTGCCAGCAGTTTGGGGGAGTCCACCGGGGAGCTGTTTTTT.

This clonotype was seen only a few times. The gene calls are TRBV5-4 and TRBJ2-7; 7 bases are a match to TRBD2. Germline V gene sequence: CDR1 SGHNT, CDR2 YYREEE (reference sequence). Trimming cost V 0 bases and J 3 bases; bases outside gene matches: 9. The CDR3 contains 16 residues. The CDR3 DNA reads TGTGCCAGCAGCTTGGAGGCCGCGCGGGGGAACTACGAGCAGTACTTC. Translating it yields CASSLEAARGNYEQYF.

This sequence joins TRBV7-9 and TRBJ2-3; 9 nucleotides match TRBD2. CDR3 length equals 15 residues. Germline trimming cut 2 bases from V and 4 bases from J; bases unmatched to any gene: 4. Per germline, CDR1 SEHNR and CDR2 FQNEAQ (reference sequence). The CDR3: CASSLSASGADTQYF. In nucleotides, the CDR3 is TGTGCCAGCAGCTTATCGGCTAGCGGGGCAGATACGCAGTATTTT.

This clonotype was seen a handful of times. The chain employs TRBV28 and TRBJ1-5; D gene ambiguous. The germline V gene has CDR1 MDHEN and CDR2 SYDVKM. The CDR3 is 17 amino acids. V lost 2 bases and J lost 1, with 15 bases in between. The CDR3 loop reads CASSLISGRVSNQPQHF. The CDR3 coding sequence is TGTGCCAGCAGTTTAATATCCGGGAGGGTAAGCAATCAGCCCCAGCATTTT.

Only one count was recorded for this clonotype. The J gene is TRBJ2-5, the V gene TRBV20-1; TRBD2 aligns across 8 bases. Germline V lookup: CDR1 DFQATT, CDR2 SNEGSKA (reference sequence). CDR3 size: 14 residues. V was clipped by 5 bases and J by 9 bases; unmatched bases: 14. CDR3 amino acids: CSAPGASGPSAQYF. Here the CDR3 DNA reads TGCAGTGCTCCCGGGGCTAGCGGGCCGAGCGCCCAGTACTTC.

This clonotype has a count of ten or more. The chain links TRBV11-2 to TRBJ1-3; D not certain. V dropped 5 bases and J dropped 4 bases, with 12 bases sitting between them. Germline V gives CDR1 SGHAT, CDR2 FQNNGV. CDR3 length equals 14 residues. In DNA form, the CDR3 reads TGTGCCAGCAGCCGCCGGGCCTCCGGAAACACCATATATTTT. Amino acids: CASSRRASGNTIYF.

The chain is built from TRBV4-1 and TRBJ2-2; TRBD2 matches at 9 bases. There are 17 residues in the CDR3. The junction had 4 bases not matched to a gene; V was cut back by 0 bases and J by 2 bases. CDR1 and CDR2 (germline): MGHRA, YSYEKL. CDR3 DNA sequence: TGCGCCAGCAGCCAAGATATTAGCGGGGGAAACACCGGGGAGCTGTTTTTT. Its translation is CASSQDISGGNTGELFF.

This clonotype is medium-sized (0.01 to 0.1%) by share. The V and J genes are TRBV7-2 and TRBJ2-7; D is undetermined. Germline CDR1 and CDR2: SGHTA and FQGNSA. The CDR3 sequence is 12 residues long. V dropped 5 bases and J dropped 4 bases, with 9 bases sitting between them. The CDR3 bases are TGTGCCAGCAGCCCGGACGTATACGAGCAGTACTTC. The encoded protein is CASSPDVYEQYF. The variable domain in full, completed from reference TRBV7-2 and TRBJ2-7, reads GAGVSQSPSNKVTEKGKDVELRCDPISGHTALYWYRQSLGQGLEFLIYFQGNSAPDKSGLPSDRFSAERTGGSVSTLTIQRTQQEDSAVYLCASSPDVYEQYFGPGTRLTVT.